The 25 T cell receptor beta chains below were found in one sample sequenced in a study of shared clonotypes between healthy human individuals. TCRdb keeps only in-frame clones here, not all; method: immunoSEQ multiplex PCR. The table has about 2.3 million clones, 90% to 95% seen once. Material for sequencing was naive CD4+ T cells from PBMCs. Subset indicated: CD45RA+ positively selected. The receptors derive from a young man in good health. Some clones in this sample may be carry-over from other donors' samples.

The chain uses TRBV6-1 and TRBJ2-7; D assignment may be TRBD1 or TRBD2 (5 bases each). The CDR3 runs 13 residues. Germline values: CDR1 MNHNS, CDR2 SASEGT. V gave up 8 bases and J gave up 3 bases, with 14 bases separating them. CDR3 DNA sequence: TGTGCCAGCGCCCGGGACGGATTCTACGAGCAGTACTTC. Amino acids: CASARDGFYEQYF.

J is TRBJ1-6 and V is TRBV7-2; 9 bases are shared with TRBD1. Germline loops: CDR1 SGHTA, CDR2 FQGNSA. V was pared by 5 bases and J by 10 bases, with 9 bases of the junction left unmatched. The CDR3 length is 15 residues. CDR3: CASSARQGVGSPLHF. As DNA, the CDR3 is TGTGCCAGCAGCGCAAGACAGGGGGTAGGGTCACCCCTCCACTTT.

This chain links TRBV7-6 with TRBJ2-5; 11 bases fit TRBD1. CDR1 is SGHVS, CDR2 FNYEAQ, per germline. The length of the CDR3 is 15 residues. The trim removed 4 bases at V and 1 base at J, leaving 2 bases unmatched. CDR3 protein: CASSSGQGAQETQYF. Written as DNA, the CDR3 is TGTGCCAGCAGCTCCGGACAGGGGGCCCAAGAGACCCAGTACTTC.

The chain has TRBV30 and TRBJ1-5, with D possibly TRBD1 on 6 matching bases. The CDR3 length is 17 residues. Germline CDR1 reads GTSNPN; CDR2 reads SVGIG (reference sequence). The V end was cut by 1 base, the J end by 0 bases, with 16 bases between. The CDR3 is CAWSEEWGAPSNQPQHF. CDR3 sequence (DNA): TGTGCCTGGAGTGAGGAATGGGGGGCCCCTAGCAATCAGCCCCAGCATTTT.

This CDR3 is CAWSAGTGSQPQHF. CDR3 DNA: TGTGCCTGGAGTGCTGGGACGGGGAGTCAGCCCCAGCATTTT. V is TRBV30 and J is TRBJ1-5; TRBD1 is a possible D gene (5 bases). CDR3 length equals 14 residues. CDR1 is GTSNPN and CDR2 is SVGIG in the germline V gene (reference sequence). The V and J ends lost 1 base and 6 bases respectively, with 13 bases between them.

This chain uses TRBV2 with TRBJ2-2; the D gene is possibly TRBD2 (5 bases). Germline CDR1 SNHLY, CDR2 FYNNEI. The CDR3 is 14 residues long. V lost 0 bases and J lost 7, with 9 bases in between. The CDR3 DNA sequence: TGTGCCAGCAGTGAAGCCCCGGGGATCGGGGAGCTGTTTTTT. Amino acids: CASSEAPGIGELFF.

The chain joins TRBV4-1 to TRBJ1-5; D is unresolved. In germline, CDR1 is MGHRA, CDR2 YSYEKL. The CDR3 is made up of 17 amino acids. The V gene lost 4 bases and the J gene lost 7 bases, with 23 bases spanning the gap. This CDR3 is CASSRSRIPRANQPQHF. DNA of the CDR3: TGCGCCAGCAGCCGATCACGGATCCCCCGGGCTAACCAGCCCCAGCATTTT.

This chain links TRBV7-9 with TRBJ1-4; D not resolved. The CDR3 covers 14 residues. CDR1 is SEHNR, CDR2 FQNEAQ, per germline (reference sequence). V dropped 2 bases and J dropped 7 bases, with 11 bases sitting between them. This CDR3 is CASSLTGPSEKLFF. The CDR3 bases are TGTGCCAGCAGCTTAACGGGTCCGAGTGAAAAACTGTTTTTT.

As regards this clone: Distinct nucleotide sequences in the sample also encode this CDR3. V and J are TRBV7-2 and TRBJ1-1, with D unresolved. The V and J ends lost 0 bases and 5 bases respectively, with 7 bases between them. This CDR3 region has 13 residues. From germline, CDR1 is SGHTA and CDR2 FQGNSA. DNA of the CDR3: TGTGCCAGCAGCTTAGCGCCGGGGACTGAAGCTTTCTTT. Amino acids: CASSLAPGTEAFF.

This rearrangement joins TRBV5-6 to TRBJ2-7; the D gene could be TRBD1 or TRBD2 (5 bases each). V was clipped by 0 bases and J by 3 bases, with 13 bases between them. There are 15 residues in the CDR3. CDR1 is SGHDT, CDR2 YYEEEE, per germline. CDR3 in DNA: TGTGCCAGCAGCTTGGGGCTAGTGGGGGACTACGAGCAGTACTTC. It yields the protein CASSLGLVGDYEQYF.

The chain employs TRBV6-1 and TRBJ2-7; D unresolved. The germline V gene encodes CDR1 MNHNS and CDR2 SASEGT. Between the trimmed V and J ends, which lost 4 bases and 2 bases, there was a span of 6 bases. This CDR3 is built from 12 residues. Here the CDR3 reads CASSGPPYEQYF. The DNA for the CDR3 is TGTGCCAGCAGTGGGCCACCCTACGAGCAGTACTTC.

Remarks on this clone: Distinct nucleotide sequences in the sample also encode this CDR3. Here the CDR3 reads CASSLLAGVSYNEQFF. For the CDR3, the DNA is TGCGCCAGCAGCTTGCTAGCGGGGGTTTCCTACAATGAGCAGTTCTTC. The chain joins TRBV5-1 to TRBJ2-1; the match to TRBD2 covers 10 bases. Germline CDR1 reads SGHRS; CDR2 reads YFSETQ. There are 16 residues in the CDR3. V shed 1 base, J shed 1 base, and the junction held 2 bases outside the gene matches.

The chain links TRBV5-1 to TRBJ2-2, with TRBD1 identical over 8 bases. With 3 bases clipped from V and 6 bases from J, the junction kept 4 bases outside the gene matches. The CDR3 extends over 14 amino acids. CDR1 is SGHRS and CDR2 is YFSETQ in the germline V gene. The CDR3 loop is CASSYQGASGELFF. CDR3 nucleotide sequence: TGCGCCAGCAGCTACCAGGGGGCGTCCGGGGAGCTGTTTTTT. Together with reference TRBV5-1 and TRBJ2-2, the CDR3 gives the full variable domain: KAGVTQTPRYLIKTRGQQVTLSCSPISGHRSVSWYQQTPGQGLQFLFEYFSETQRNKGNFPGRFSGRQFSNSRSEMNVSTLELGDSALYLCASSYQGASGELFFGEGSRLTVL.

The chain carries TRBV9 and TRBJ1-2; 7 bases are shared with TRBD1. CDR1 SGDLS and CDR2 YYNGEE come from the germline V gene. Germline trimming cut 6 bases from V and 5 bases from J; bases unmatched to any gene: 7. The CDR3 has 13 residues. In nucleotides, the CDR3 is TGTGCCAGCAACATAGAGGGGGCATATGGCTACACCTTC. Translating gives CASNIEGAYGYTF.

This chain links TRBV6-1 with TRBJ2-1; 9 nucleotides align to TRBD2. From germline, CDR1 is MNHNS and CDR2 SASEGT. The CDR3 runs to 18 residues. J lost 2 bases, V lost 1 base, and 9 bases had no gene match. The CDR3 DNA follows: TGTGCCAGCAGTGAAGGCAGTCTTCTAGCGGGGCCCTACAATGAGCAGTTCTTC. Encoded protein: CASSEGSLLAGPYNEQFF.

The chain is built from TRBV11-3 and TRBJ2-7, with D maybe TRBD2 (6 bases). Per the germline V gene, CDR1 is SGHNT and CDR2 is YENEEA. The CDR3 contains 12 residues. V was clipped by 8 bases and J by 3 bases, with 11 bases between them. The CDR3 is CASGGNDYEQYF. The CDR3, as DNA: TGTGCCAGCGGGGGGAATGACTACGAGCAGTACTTC.

The V gene is TRBV10-3, the J gene TRBJ2-7, with 8 positions matching TRBD1. The CDR3 sequence is 15 residues long. Trimming took 6 bases from V and 7 from J; bases not matched to a gene: 14. Germline V CDR1 and CDR2: ENHRY, SYGVKD. The CDR3 reads CAISPLVGRGLEQYF. CDR3 bases: TGTGCCATCAGCCCCCTAGTCGGCAGGGGGCTTGAGCAGTACTTC.

The V call is TRBV5-1, the J call TRBJ1-2, with D possibly being TRBD1 (5 bases). Germline-derived CDR1 and CDR2 are SGHRS and YFSETQ. Between the trimmed V and J ends, which lost 3 bases and 4 bases, there was a span of 16 bases. There are 15 residues in the CDR3. This chain's CDR3 is CASSSTPTEFYGYTF. The CDR3 DNA sequence: TGCGCCAGCAGCTCAACCCCGACAGAATTCTATGGCTACACCTTC.

The rearrangement joins TRBV7-2 to TRBJ1-5; D gene ambiguous. Trimming removed 1 base at V and 2 bases at J, with 9 bases between. This CDR3 is 15 amino acids long. CDR1 and CDR2 from the germline V gene are SGHTA and FQGNSA. In nucleotides, the CDR3 is TGTGCCAGCAGCTTAGGGCAGGCCGGCAATCAGCCCCAGCATTTT. It codes for CASSLGQAGNQPQHF.

The chain has TRBV5-6 and TRBJ1-2, with 8 bases that match TRBD1. CDR1 SGHDT and CDR2 YYEEEE come from the germline V gene. V shed 5 bases, J shed 14 bases, and the junction held 8 bases outside the gene matches. The CDR3 sequence is 11 residues long. The CDR3 DNA reads as TGTGCCAGCAGTCGCCGACAGGGGAAAACCTTC. Amino acids: CASSRRQGKTF.

This chain links TRBV5-4 with TRBJ2-7; 8 nucleotides line up with TRBD2. The trim removed 5 bases at V and 0 bases at J, leaving 7 bases unmatched. Germline CDR1 and CDR2: SGHNT and YYREEE (reference sequence). The CDR3 spans 15 residues. The chain's CDR3 is CASRRAGESSYEQYF. The CDR3 coding sequence is TGTGCCAGCAGGCGAGCGGGGGAAAGCTCCTACGAGCAGTACTTC.

Worth noting for this clone: Other DNA variants within this sample encode the same CDR3. The chain employs TRBV9 and TRBJ2-3; unclear D gene. Between the trimmed V and J ends, which lost 0 bases and 3 bases, there was a span of 8 bases. Germline V gene sequence: CDR1 SGDLS, CDR2 YYNGEE. This CDR3 contains 14 residues. CDR3 sequence (DNA): TGTGCCAGCAGCGTAGCTACCGGGACAGATACGCAGTATTTT. Protein: CASSVATGTDTQYF.

CDR3 nucleotides: TGTGCCAGCTCGCGGGACAGGGGGCAATCCGGGGAGCTGTTTTTT. Its protein is CASSRDRGQSGELFF. This chain connects TRBV18 to TRBJ2-2; 12 positions match TRBD1. The germline V gene has CDR1 KGHSH and CDR2 LQKENI. The CDR3 loop spans 15 amino acids. The J segment lost 6 bases and the V segment lost 6 bases, leaving 5 bases of the junction unmatched.

In regard to this clone: Different DNA sequences within this sample yield the same CDR3. This chain joins TRBV5-4 and TRBJ2-1; 9 nucleotides match TRBD1. Germline V gene data show CDR1 as SGHNT and CDR2 as YYREEE (reference sequence). The CDR3 has 15 amino acids. V lost 4 bases and J lost 1; bases outside the gene matches: 3. CDR3 nucleotides: TGTGCCAGCAGCCAGGGACAGGGATCCTACAATGAGCAGTTCTTC. It codes for CASSQGQGSYNEQFF.

The chain links TRBV2 to TRBJ2-7; TRBD1 agrees at 8 bases. CDR1 and CDR2 (germline): SNHLY, FYNNEI. The J segment lost 6 bases and the V segment lost 8 bases, leaving 21 bases of the junction unmatched. CDR3 length: 17 amino acids. The CDR3 spells CASLLDRAGLGSGEQYF. The CDR3 coding sequence is TGTGCCAGCTTATTGGACAGGGCTGGGCTAGGGTCAGGCGAGCAGTACTTC.